The 10 T cell receptor beta chains below come from one sample, sequenced in a study of memory CD8 T cells in hepatitis C reinfection. Clones were sequenced by immunoSEQ multiplex PCR, and TCRdb holds only the in-frame ones, with some missing. Here the sample spans 45,000 to 50,000 clones, roughly 89% being singletons. Stated time point: late/post reinfection, 12 to 24 weeks after detection. TCR sequencing was done directly ex vivo on sorted cells, without expansion in vitro. Specimen: naive CD8+ T cells sorted from blood. These receptors were obtained from a man younger than 30 with hepatitis C virus infection.

The V gene is TRBV28, the J gene TRBJ1-5; 10 positions agree with TRBD1. CDR1 is MDHEN and CDR2 is SYDVKM in the germline V gene. V lost 5 bases, J lost 5 bases, and 15 bases stayed unmatched. This CDR3 contains 18 residues. CDR3 nucleotide sequence: TGTGCCAGCAGTCCCAACCCTCGACAGGGGGCTAATGATCAGCCCCAGCATTTT. The encoded protein is CASSPNPRQGANDQPQHF.

V usage is TRBV7-9 and J usage is TRBJ1-1; 7 bases fit TRBD1. CDR3 length: 15 residues. Trimming cost V 5 bases and J 3 bases; bases outside gene matches: 9. In germline, CDR1 is SEHNR, CDR2 FQNEAQ (reference sequence). The CDR3: CASSLGRDRDTEAFF. Here the CDR3 DNA reads TGTGCCAGCAGCCTAGGACGAGACAGGGACACTGAAGCTTTCTTT.

V and J are TRBV4-1 and TRBJ2-5, with a tentative D call TRBD2 (6 bases). Trimming left V 0 bases short and J 3 bases short, with 11 bases between. Germline-derived CDR1 and CDR2 are MGHRA and YSYEKL. The CDR3 sequence is 15 residues long. CDR3 in amino acids: CASSQDRGGEETQYF. The CDR3 coding sequence is TGCGCCAGCAGCCAAGATCGAGGAGGGGAAGAGACCCAGTACTTC.

The chain has TRBV13 and TRBJ2-4, with 8 bases aligning to TRBD2. This CDR3 has 17 amino acids. V was clipped by 5 bases and J by 12 bases; unmatched bases: 21. Germline CDR1 PRHDT, CDR2 FYEKMQ (reference sequence). The CDR3 sequence is CASSPAGSGSPREAQYF. In DNA, the CDR3 is TGTGCCAGCAGCCCCGCAGGGAGCGGGAGTCCCAGAGAAGCTCAGTACTTC.

This clone was seen a single time. This chain connects TRBV29-1 to TRBJ2-5, with a possible D match to TRBD1 (6 bases). V shed 3 bases and J shed 5 bases, with 10 bases lying between them. Per germline, CDR1 SQVTM and CDR2 ANQGSEA. The CDR3 covers 12 residues. The CDR3 protein is CSVDQGTETQYF. The CDR3 DNA is TGCAGCGTTGATCAGGGGACGGAGACCCAGTACTTC.

This clone was counted a single time. The chain links TRBV27 to TRBJ1-2; D gene uncertain. With 6 bases removed from V and 3 bases from J, the gap between germline ends came to 20 bases. Germline assignment: CDR1 MNHEY and CDR2 SMNVEV (reference sequence). This CDR3 has 16 residues. The CDR3 protein is CASSLSHYTKHYGYTF. In nucleotides, the CDR3 is TGTGCCAGCAGCCTCTCGCATTATACTAAGCACTATGGCTACACCTTC.

This chain links TRBV7-9 with TRBJ1-1; 12 nucleotides line up with TRBD1. V shed 9 bases, J shed 5 bases, and the junction held 4 bases outside the gene matches. Germline V gene data show CDR1 as SEHNR and CDR2 as FQNEAQ (reference sequence). This CDR3 is 13 amino acids long. The CDR3 loop reads CASVGQGATEAFF. CDR3 sequence (DNA): TGTGCCAGTGTGGGACAGGGGGCAACTGAAGCTTTCTTT.

In its sample, this clone was seen a few times. This chain joins TRBV2 and TRBJ2-7; maybe TRBD1 (5 bases). The CDR3 is 13 amino acids. CDR1 and CDR2 (germline): SNHLY, FYNNEI. Trimming removed 4 bases from V and 2 bases from J, with 9 bases in between. The CDR3 DNA sequence: TGTGCCAGCAGTGTAGGACATGCCTACGAGCAGTACTTC. Encoded protein: CASSVGHAYEQYF.

The V gene is TRBV6-6, the J gene TRBJ1-4; the D gene is possibly TRBD1 (6 bases). The CDR3 consists of 15 residues. Trimming shortened V by 5 bases and J by 3 bases, and 13 bases separated the two germline ends. CDR1 and CDR2 from the germline V gene are MNHNY and SVGAGI (reference sequence). The chain's CDR3 is CASSIAGAANEKLFF. The CDR3 DNA is TGTGCCAGCAGTATCGCAGGGGCGGCTAATGAAAAACTGTTTTTT.

J is TRBJ1-4 and V is TRBV4-1; no reliable D call. The ends were cut back, 4 bases at V and 8 bases at J, with 17 bases in the middle. This CDR3 region has 15 residues. In germline, CDR1 is MGHRA, CDR2 YSYEKL. The CDR3 region is CASSLLPGSGEKLFF. CDR3 DNA sequence: TGCGCCAGCAGCCTCCTTCCGGGATCTGGGGAAAAACTGTTTTTT.